What follows are 27 T cell receptor beta chains derived from one specimen sequenced in a study of regulatory T cells in long-lasting Graves disease. Indicated time point: persistent/refractory GD, antithyroid drugs over 5 years with positive TRAb. PBMC RNA was the source of the TCR library. Investigators prepared the TCR beta libraries by applying iRepertoire HTBI primers and Arm-PCR of CDR3 regions. TCRdb processed the multiplex PCR reads anew with MiXCR; each CDR3 protein has one entry. The table shows roughly 500,000 distinct CDR3 sequences, with under 25% occurring only once. The material was peripheral blood mononuclear cells (PBMCs), obtained when the disease was refractory, from a patient treated with antithyroid drugs. These receptors were taken from a female donor with Graves disease.

This clonotype was seen many times. The CDR3 DNA follows: TGTGCCAGCAGTGAAAGTAGGAGAGTCCACTTT. Amino acid sequence: CASSESRRVHF. The chain recombines TRBV2 with TRBJ1-6; D unresolved. Deletions cut 2 bases from V and 17 bases from J, with 10 bases between. CDR3 size: 11 residues. Germline V gene sequence: CDR1 SNHLY, CDR2 FYNNEI.

This clonotype was seen only a few times. The V and J genes are TRBV19 and TRBJ2-7, with D possibly TRBD2 on 6 matching bases. V was shortened by 6 bases and J by 1 base, with 10 bases between the two germline ends. Germline CDR1 is LNHDA and CDR2 is SQIVND (reference sequence). This CDR3 is 13 amino acids long. CDR3 protein: CASRGLTSYEQYF. The CDR3 coding sequence is TGTGCCAGTAGGGGACTGACATCCTACGAGCAGTACTTC.

This clonotype was seen many times. The chain has TRBV6-5 and TRBJ1-2; the D gene is possibly TRBD1 (5 bases). The V and J ends lost 0 bases and 4 bases respectively, with 9 bases between them. The germline V gene encodes CDR1 MNHEY and CDR2 SVGAGI. The CDR3 spans 14 residues. CDR3 bases: TGTGCCAGCAGTTACTCGCGAGGGACCTATGGCTACACCTTC. Residues: CASSYSRGTYGYTF.

To note about this clonotype: This may be a read error, as it is one base from a much larger clone. The conserved final phenylalanine or tryptophan is absent from the CDR3, which likely points to a read error. This chain joins TRBV7-9 and TRBJ1-2; D ambiguous. V was shortened by 3 bases and J by 8 bases, with 10 bases between the two germline ends. The CDR3 is made up of 12 amino acids. CDR1 and CDR2 from the germline V gene are SEHNR and FQNEAQ (reference sequence). In DNA, the CDR3 is TGTGCCAGCAGCTTTGGGAGTCGAGGCTACACCCTC. It codes for CASSFGSRGYTL.

On this clonotype: Its ends do not fully match the called genes, so a read error is possible. J is TRBJ1-2 and V is TRBV20-1, with 9 bases matching TRBD1. The CDR3 is made up of 13 amino acids. The germline gives CDR1 DFQATT, CDR2 SNEGSKA (reference sequence). The CDR3 sequence is CSARVGQGRNPAF. For the CDR3, the DNA is TGCAGTGCTAGGGTGGGACAGGGAAGGAATCCCGCCTTC.

Many counts were recorded for this clonotype. V and J are TRBV28 and TRBJ1-4, with D unresolved. Germline CDR1 is MDHEN and CDR2 is SYDVKM. The CDR3 spans 11 residues. V was trimmed by 3 bases and J by 8 bases, leaving 4 bases between them. The DNA for the CDR3 is TGTGCCAGCAGTTTTGGGGAAAAACTGTTTTTT. Its protein is CASSFGEKLFF.

This clonotype was counted only a few times. This rearrangement joins TRBV15 to TRBJ1-1; no clear D. The CDR3 is made up of 13 amino acids. Germline V CDR1 and CDR2: LNHNV, YYDKDF (reference sequence). Trimming left V 0 bases short and J 4 bases short, with 6 bases between. CDR3 sequence (DNA): TGTGCCACCAGCAGAGAGGGGATCACTGAAGCTTTCTTT. Translated: CATSREGITEAFF. Using reference TRBV15 and TRBJ1-1 for the parts outside the CDR3, the full variable domain is DAMVIQNPRYQVTQFGKPVTLSCSQTLNHNVMYWYQQKSSQAPKLLFHYYDKDFNNEADTPDNFQSRRPNTSFCFLDIRSPGLGDTAMYLCATSREGITEAFFGQGTRLTVV.

The chain links TRBV4-3 to TRBJ1-2; 8 bases are a match to TRBD1. The germline V gene has CDR1 LGHNA and CDR2 YSLEER. Trimming removed 4 bases from V and 4 bases from J; junction bases left unmatched: 5. The CDR3 is 14 residues long. The chain's CDR3 is CASSPDRASYGYTF. The CDR3 DNA reads as TGCGCCAGCAGCCCGGACAGGGCCAGCTATGGCTACACCTTC.

The table lists this clonotype with a few counts. V and J are TRBV7-9 and TRBJ2-7; no clear D gene. The CDR3 is 14 residues long. The V gene lost 0 bases and the J gene lost 0 bases, with 6 bases spanning the gap. Germline V gives CDR1 SEHNR, CDR2 FQNEAQ (reference sequence). This CDR3 reads CASSLAFGSYEQYF. Written as DNA, the CDR3 is TGTGCCAGCAGCTTAGCGTTTGGCTCCTACGAGCAGTACTTC.

This clonotype was recorded many times. The gene calls are TRBV19 and TRBJ1-5; D is undetermined. The CDR3 extends over 15 amino acids. Germline V lookup: CDR1 LNHDA, CDR2 SQIVND (reference sequence). V lost 7 bases to trimming and J lost 0 bases, with 13 bases between them. For the CDR3, the DNA is TGTGCCAGTACCTCATTCTGGAATAGCAATCAGCCCCAGCATTTT. Amino acids: CASTSFWNSNQPQHF.

The chain recombines TRBV6-1 with TRBJ2-7; 10 bases are shared with TRBD2. This CDR3 contains 14 residues. Germline CDR1 and CDR2: MNHNS and SASEGT. V lost 7 bases to trimming and J lost 7 bases; unmatched junction nucleotides: 10. CDR3 sequence: CASIPIAGGFEQYF. As DNA, the CDR3 is TGTGCCAGCATCCCAATAGCGGGAGGTTTTGAGCAGTACTTC.

In this sample, this clonotype turned up many times. CDR3 nucleotide sequence: TGTGCCAGCAGTCCCCTAACGGGGATTGAAAAACTGTTTTTT. Protein sequence: CASSPLTGIEKLFF. This chain joins TRBV28 and TRBJ1-4; D is undetermined. Trimming stripped 5 bases from V and 7 bases from J, with 14 bases between. Germline CDR1 MDHEN, CDR2 SYDVKM. The CDR3 sequence is 14 residues long.

The chain carries TRBV18 and TRBJ1-1; a possible D gene is TRBD1 (5 bases). CDR1 and CDR2 from the germline V gene are KGHSH and LQKENI. Trimming took off 2 bases at V and 1 base at J, with 14 bases between the two ends. This CDR3 has 16 amino acids. This CDR3 reads CASSPGTAGGNTEAFF. The CDR3 region has the DNA TGTGCCAGCTCACCAGGGACGGCGGGAGGGAACACTGAAGCTTTCTTT.

This clonotype has at least ten counts. The chain couples TRBV28 to TRBJ1-5; 7 bases align to TRBD1. The CDR3 length is 15 residues. Germline CDR1 reads MDHEN; CDR2 reads SYDVKM. The J segment lost 2 bases and the V segment lost 8 bases, leaving 9 bases of the junction unmatched. The CDR3 nucleotides read TGTGCCAGCGGGGTCACAGGGGTAGGCAATCAGCCCCAGCATTTT. Residues: CASGVTGVGNQPQHF.

J is TRBJ1-4 and V is TRBV28, with no clear D. The V gene's germline CDR1 is MDHEN and CDR2 SYDVKM. The CDR3 runs 16 residues. With 4 bases removed from V and 0 bases from J, the gap between germline ends came to 12 bases. The CDR3 DNA is TGTGCCAGCAGTTCCCCTTCCCTTGCAACTAATGAAAAACTGTTTTTT. It yields the protein CASSSPSLATNEKLFF.

This clonotype has at least ten counts. V gene TRBV6-5 combines with J gene TRBJ2-2, with TRBD1 matching 9 bases. Germline assignment: CDR1 MNHEY and CDR2 SVGAGI. The junction had 5 bases not matched to a gene; V was cut back by 4 bases and J by 5 bases. The CDR3 loop spans 15 amino acids. The CDR3 DNA reads TGTGCCAGCAGTTCCAGGACAGGGGAGACCGGGGAGCTGTTTTTT. This gives the protein CASSSRTGETGELFF.

This clonotype was detected only a few times. The chain joins TRBV11-2 to TRBJ1-3, with 8 bases lining up with TRBD1. The V gene end was trimmed by 6 bases and the J gene end by 4 bases; junction bases not matched to a gene: 8. The germline gives CDR1 SGHAT, CDR2 FQNNGV. This CDR3 has 15 amino acids. The chain's CDR3 is CASSRDRGGGNTIYF. CDR3 in DNA: TGTGCCAGCAGTCGTGACAGGGGCGGCGGAAACACCATATATTTT. The full variable domain, rest sourced from reference TRBV11-2 and TRBJ1-3, is EAGVAQSPRYKIIEKRQSVAFWCNPISGHATLYWYQQILGQGPKLLIQFQNNGVVDDSQLPKDRFSAERLKGVDSTLKIQPAKLEDSAVYLCASSRDRGGGNTIYFGEGSWLTVV.

This clonotype was seen many times. This chain links TRBV2 with TRBJ1-2; no reliable D call. Trimming pared 10 bases from V and 0 bases from J, leaving 24 bases between. The CDR3 consists of 17 residues. Germline-derived CDR1 and CDR2 are SNHLY and FYNNEI. DNA of the CDR3: TGTGCCATCCAACGTCGGGAGCGAGGGAGGGCTAACTATGGCTACACCTTC. Amino acid sequence: CAIQRRERGRANYGYTF.

About this clonotype itself: A much larger clone lies one base from this, so it may be a read error. V and J are TRBV6-2 or TRBV6-3 and TRBJ2-7; 10 positions match TRBD2. This CDR3 has 14 amino acids. From germline, CDR1 is MNHEY and CDR2 SVGEGT. The CDR3 DNA is TGTGCCAGCAGGCGCCTGGAGGGGACTAGCGAGCAGCACTTC. Its protein product is CASRRLEGTSEQHF.

The chain couples TRBV2 to TRBJ2-7, with 8 bases aligning to TRBD1. V lost 6 bases to trimming and J lost 6 bases; unmatched junction nucleotides: 10. The CDR3 totals 14 residues. Germline values: CDR1 SNHLY, CDR2 FYNNEI. The CDR3 reads CASRSSTGACEQYF. The DNA of the CDR3 is TGTGCCAGCAGGAGTTCGACAGGGGCCTGCGAGCAGTACTTC.

This clonotype showed up just a few times. The V call is TRBV6-1, the J call TRBJ1-4; no definite D call. The CDR3 extends over 15 amino acids. Trimming removed 7 bases from V and 0 bases from J, with 12 bases in between. The germline V gene encodes CDR1 MNHNS and CDR2 SASEGT. The CDR3 region is CASTASMATNEKLFF. Written as DNA, the CDR3 is TGTGCCAGCACCGCTAGCATGGCAACTAATGAAAAACTGTTTTTT.

CDR3 DNA: TGTGCCAGCAGCGTAGGGGAGGGGGTCACTGAAGCTTTCTTT. It translates to CASSVGEGVTEAFF. V and J are TRBV9 and TRBJ1-1, with D possibly TRBD1 on 6 matching bases. The length of the CDR3 is 14 residues. Germline V CDR1 and CDR2: SGDLS, YYNGEE. The germline V and J ends were trimmed by 0 bases and 4 bases, with 10 bases remaining between them.

This clonotype was recorded a few times. The rearrangement joins TRBV7-9 to TRBJ1-3; D unresolved. Germline CDR1 SEHNR, CDR2 FQNEAQ (reference sequence). Deletions cut 9 bases from V and 11 bases from J, with 8 bases between. The CDR3 is 9 amino acids. The CDR3: CARTLAIYF. CDR3 DNA sequence: TGTGCCAGGACCTTGGCCATATATTTT.

The chain carries TRBV29-1 and TRBJ2-2, with TRBD1 as a possible D gene (6 bases). The V gene lost 6 bases and the J gene lost 5 bases, with 22 bases spanning the gap. The CDR3 length is 16 residues. Looked up from germline, CDR1 is SQVTM and CDR2 is ANQGSEA. CDR3 bases: TGCAGCGTATTGGGCCCATCCAGAAGGGGGACCGGGGAGCTGTTTTTT. As protein: CSVLGPSRRGTGELFF.

The J gene is TRBJ1-4, the V gene TRBV2; perhaps TRBD1 as D (6 bases). This CDR3 region has 14 residues. The V gene's germline CDR1 is SNHLY and CDR2 FYNNEI. V was cut by 6 bases and J by 1 base, with 9 bases left in between. The CDR3 region is CASRTDRTNEKLFF. The CDR3 DNA reads TGTGCCAGCAGGACGGACAGAACTAATGAAAAACTGTTTTTT.

This clonotype has more than one count but fewer than ten. DNA of the CDR3: TGTGCCAACACACCGGGGGGCTCGGGGATTGAGGGCTACACCTTC. Protein: CANTPGGSGIEGYTF. The J gene is TRBJ1-2, the V gene TRBV10-3, with D perhaps matching TRBD1 (6 bases). The germline V gene has CDR1 ENHRY and CDR2 SYGVKD. The CDR3 length is 15 residues. V lost 10 bases to trimming and J lost 8 bases, with 26 bases between them.

This clonotype was detected a few times. The gene calls are TRBV20-1 and TRBJ1-5; no firm D call. Trimming shortened V by 3 bases and J by 15 bases, and 18 bases separated the two germline ends. In germline, CDR1 is DFQATT, CDR2 SNEGSKA (reference sequence). The CDR3 spans 12 residues. CDR3 residues: CSASNSPSAVHF. Written as DNA, the CDR3 is TGCAGTGCTAGTAATTCCCCTTCCGCGGTGCATTTT.